The clone carrying this TCR beta chain was seen ten or more times. Its antigen is not known. This specimen comes from a study of Graves' ophthalmopathy and Graves' hyperthyroidism. About the research overall: The study drew peripheral blood at initial diagnosis, before any treatment. Study-wide results and limits: With a specificity of 72.22% and a sensitivity of 60% to 71%, the model predicted ophthalmopathy progression.

Each diagnosis was determined on the basis of clinical symptoms, serum thyroxine, TRAb, thyroid ultrasound and orbital computed tomography. V lost 6 bases, J lost 3 bases, and 14 bases stayed unmatched. The length of the CDR3 is 16 residues. Germline V CDR1 and CDR2: MNHEY, SVGEGT. RNA transcripts served as template for amplifying TCR beta CDR3 sequences. An opening RT-PCR round employed HTBI primers and preceded a second-round multiplex PCR. Each CDR3 protein is one row after TCRdb ran MiXCR on the multiplex PCR reads. The sample contains around 340,000 distinct CDR3 sequences, roughly 17% of which appear only once.

The sequence was obtained from an adult man with Graves' ophthalmopathy. The V and J genes are TRBV6-2 or TRBV6-3 and TRBJ2-7; 7 bases agree with TRBD1. Sequencing was performed on peripheral blood. CDR3 nucleotide sequence: TGTGCCAGCAGGAGACGACAGGGCCTAGAACTCTACGAGCAGTACTTC. It is translated as CASRRRQGLELYEQYF.